Shown below are 2 T cell receptor beta chains from a single sample sequenced in a study of T-cell reconstitution after alpha-beta-depleted transplantation in children listed by TCRdb under 2016. Libraries were prepared through PCR. Sequencing was carried out with an Illumina HiSeq 2500. TCR library preparation used molecular barcoding, with unique molecular identifiers applied to normalize quantification of the TCRbeta repertoire. Through fastp at Q25 and MiXCR, TCRdb rebuilt clones from the public reads, retaining in-frame beta chains. Rows are combined by CDR3 protein, so each entry shows the most common genes and DNA. This sample has roughly 350,000 distinct CDR3 sequences in its table, and about 9.4% of those were observed once. The ten biggest clones cover around 2.5% of the sample. The sample was PBMCs from the stem cell graft donor, taken from the stem cell graft. Receptors originate from a human donor who donated a stem cell graft to a child with acute lymphoblastic leukemia.

This clonotype was counted a few times. V usage is TRBV5-1 and J usage is TRBJ2-1; TRBD2 aligns across 8 bases. In germline, CDR1 is SGHRS, CDR2 YFSETQ. This CDR3 contains 15 residues. J lost 2 bases, V lost 7 bases, and 8 bases had no gene match. CDR3 nucleotide sequence: TGCGCCAGCGGGGCGCCCGGGGGGGCCTACAATGAGCAGTTCTTC. Its protein is CASGAPGGAYNEQFF.

Worth noting for this clonotype: Possible read error: a much larger clone is one base away. This chain links TRBV6-2 or TRBV6-3 with TRBJ2-1, with TRBD2 identical over 7 bases. Germline loops: CDR1 MNHEY, CDR2 SVGEGT. This CDR3 comprises 16 residues. CDR3 in DNA: TGTGCCAGCAGTTACTCAGGCGGGAGCTCCTACAATGAGCATTTCTTC. This gives the protein CASSYSGGSSYNEHFF.